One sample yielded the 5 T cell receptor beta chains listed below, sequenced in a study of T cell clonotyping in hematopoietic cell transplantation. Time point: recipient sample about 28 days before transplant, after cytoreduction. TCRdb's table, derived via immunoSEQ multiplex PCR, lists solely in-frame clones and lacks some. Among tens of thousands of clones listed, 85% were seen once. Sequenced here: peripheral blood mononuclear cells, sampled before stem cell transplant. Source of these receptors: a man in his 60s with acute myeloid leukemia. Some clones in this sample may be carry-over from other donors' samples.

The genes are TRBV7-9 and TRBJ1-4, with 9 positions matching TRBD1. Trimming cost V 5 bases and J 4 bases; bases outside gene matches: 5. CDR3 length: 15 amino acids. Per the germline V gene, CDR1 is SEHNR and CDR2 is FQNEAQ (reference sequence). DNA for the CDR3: TGTGCCAGCAGCCCCTGGACAGGGGTTAATGAAAAACTGTTTTTT. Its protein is CASSPWTGVNEKLFF.

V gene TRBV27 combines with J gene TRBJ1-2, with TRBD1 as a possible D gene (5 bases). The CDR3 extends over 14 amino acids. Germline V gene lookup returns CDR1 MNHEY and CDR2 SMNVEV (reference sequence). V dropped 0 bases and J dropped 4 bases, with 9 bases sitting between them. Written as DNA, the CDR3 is TGTGCCAGCAGTTTATCGGGGCGTCGCTATGGCTACACCTTC. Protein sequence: CASSLSGRRYGYTF.

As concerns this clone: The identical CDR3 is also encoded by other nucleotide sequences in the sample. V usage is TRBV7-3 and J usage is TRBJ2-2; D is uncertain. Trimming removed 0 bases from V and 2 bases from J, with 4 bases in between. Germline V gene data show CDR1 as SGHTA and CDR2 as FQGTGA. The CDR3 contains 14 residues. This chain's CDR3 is CASSLTRNTGELFF. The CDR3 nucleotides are TGTGCCAGCAGCTTAACGAGAAACACCGGGGAGCTGTTTTTT.

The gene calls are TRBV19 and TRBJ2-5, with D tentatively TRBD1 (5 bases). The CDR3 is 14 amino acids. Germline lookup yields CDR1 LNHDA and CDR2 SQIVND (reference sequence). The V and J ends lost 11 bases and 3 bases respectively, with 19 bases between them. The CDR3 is CAGHPRRDKETQYF. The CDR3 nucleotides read TGTGCCGGTCACCCTCGCAGGGATAAAGAGACCCAGTACTTC. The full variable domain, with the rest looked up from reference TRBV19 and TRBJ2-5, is DGGITQSPKYLFRKEGQNVTLSCEQNLNHDAMYWYRQDPGQGLRLIYYSQIVNDFQKGDIAEGYSVSREKKESFPLTVTSAQKNPTAFYLCAGHPRRDKETQYFGPGTRLLVL.

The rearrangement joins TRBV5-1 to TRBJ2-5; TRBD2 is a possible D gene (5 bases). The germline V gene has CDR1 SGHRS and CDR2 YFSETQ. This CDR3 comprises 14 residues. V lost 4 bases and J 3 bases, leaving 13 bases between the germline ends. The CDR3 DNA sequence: TGCGCCAGCAGCAACCCCGGACTTGAAGAGACCCAGTACTTC. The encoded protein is CASSNPGLEETQYF.